This record concerns one T cell receptor beta chain sequence. Its antigen remains unidentified. TCRdb used MiXCR to reprocess the PCR reads, holding one entry per CDR3 protein. The sample yields about 20,000 distinct CDR3 sequences, 62% seen once. The data are from a study of vaccination and CD4 T cells after COVID-19. Study as a whole: Under 10 convalescent cases were mild and one was severe, and all had been SARS-CoV-2 positive by nasal swab PCR. Each individual in the study obtained two doses of BNT162b2 or mRNA-1273 vaccine. Post-COVID specimens were obtained a median approximately 95 days after diagnosis (range 35 to 161).

Trimming left V 6 bases short and J 1 base short, with 15 bases between. Germline CDR1 is SEHNR and CDR2 is FQNEAQ (reference sequence). This CDR3 is built from 15 residues. Study-level findings and limits: Counts of SARS-CoV-2-reactive clonotypes had a median that went from about 20 to 38, a nonsignificant change.

This specimen consisted of CD4+ T cells from blood, obtained before SARS-CoV-2 vaccination. This chain links TRBV7-9 with TRBJ1-1, with D tentatively TRBD1 (6 bases). This sequence originates from a human donor who had recovered from COVID-19. The CDR3 sequence is CASRPDETGNTEAFF. The CDR3 DNA reads TGTGCCAGCAGACCAGACGAGACAGGGAACACTGAAGCTTTCTTT.